The clone carrying this T cell receptor (beta chain) was observed a few times. Authors' methods: Cell counts per sample came from amplifying reference gene primers. Some clones are missing from TCRdb's copy, which holds only in-frame ones; the method was immunoSEQ multiplex PCR. V, J and clone size are taken as reported in that table, and D and trimming were inferred from the DNA itself. This sample has roughly 110,000 clones, with approximately 90% found just once. This sample is drawn from a study of blood T cell repertoires in COVID-19. Overall study: The United States, Italy and Spain were the sources of the acute and convalescent COVID-19 samples. In each case, the material was cDNA or gDNA derived from T cells, B-cell-depleted T cells, or PBMCs.

This CDR3 is 15 amino acids long. V gave up 4 bases and J gave up 2 bases; unmatched junction bases: 5. The germline V gene encodes CDR1 SGHRS and CDR2 YFSETQ. This clonotype originated in a woman aged 45-65 years with acute or convalescent COVID-19. The sample comprised peripheral blood. This chain uses TRBV5-1 with TRBJ1-2, with 10 bases identical to TRBD1. The CDR3 region has the DNA TGCGCCAGCAGCGAAGACAGGGGGCTGAACTATGGCTACACCTTC. Translating gives CASSEDRGLNYGYTF.